This is a list of T cell receptor beta chains from one sample in a study of tumor and adjacent non-tumor tissue in lung cancer. TCRdb processed the multiplex PCR reads anew with MiXCR; each CDR3 protein has one entry. Counted here are 68,000 or so distinct CDR3 sequences, about three fifths occurring once; the ten biggest clones make up roughly a fifth. Sequencing input: lung tumor tissue. Receptor source: a man between 45 and 60 years old with non-small cell lung cancer. Both conserved end residues are part of each CDR3. D genes are given only for firm matches. For some rows the clone size is stated as once, few or many, or as a class when expanded; others skip it.

14	TRBD2	TRBV29-1	NA	TRBJ2-3	CSHALAGGPDTQYF	TGTAGCCACGCGCTGGCGGGGGGGCCAGATACGCAGTATTTT
15	NA	TRBV11-2	NA	TRBJ2-2	CASSNQLWEAGTCFF	TGTGCCAGCAGCAATCAACTATGGGAGGCCGGGACCTGTTTTTTT
12	NA	TRBV28	NA	TRBJ1-1	CASSLQNSEAFF	TGTGCCAGCAGTTTACAGAACAGTGAAGCCTTCTTT
13	NA	TRBV4-2	many	TRBJ1-1	CASSQDRDTEAFF	TGTGCCAGCAGCCAAGATAGGGATACTGAAGCTTTCTTT
15	TRBD1	TRBV5-1	NA	TRBJ2-1	CASGKTGDAYNEQFF	TGCGCCAGCGGCAAGACAGGGGATGCTTACAACGAGCAGTTCTTC
14	NA	TRBV5-1	NA	TRBJ2-7	CASRTGGGSYEQYF	TGCGCCAGCAGAACAGGGGGAGGGTCCTACGAGCAGTACTTC
13	TRBD2	TRBV28	many	TRBJ2-7	CASSGGSLDEQYF	TGTGCCAGCAGCGGCGGGAGCCTGGACGAGCAGTACTTC
18	NA	TRBV28	NA	TRBJ1-4	CASSLWRGSRAVNEKLFF	TGTGCCAGCAGTTTATGGCGCGGCAGTCGGGCCGTTAATGAAAAACTGTTTTTT
14	NA	TRBV11-2	medium-sized	TRBJ1-1	CASSYTSVNTEAFF	TGTGCCAGCAGCTATACGTCAGTGAACACTGAAGCTTTCTTT
14	NA	TRBV30	few	TRBJ1-5	CAWTSTGSNQPQHF	TGTGCCTGGACCTCGACAGGTAGCAATCAGCCCCAGCATTTT
12	NA	TRBV11-2	NA	TRBJ2-7	CASSLSGFKQYF	TGTGCCAGCAGCTTATCAGGGTTCAAGCAGTACTTC
17	NA	TRBV4-1	NA	TRBJ1-2	CASSQTTRDPRTHGYSF	TGCGCCAGCAGCCAAACTACCAGGGACCCCCGTACGCATGGCTACTCCTTC
14	NA	TRBV30	NA	TRBJ2-4	CAWSVLPGRGIQYF	TGTGCCTGGAGTGTACTCCCGGGCCGGGGCATTCAGTACTTC
16	TRBD2	TRBV5-1	NA	TRBJ2-3	CASSQASGGGTDTQYF	TGCGCCAGCAGCCAAGCATCGGGGGGGGGCACAGATACGCAGTATTTT
15	NA	TRBV20-1	few	TRBJ2-1	CSARVGRSSYNEQFF	TGCAGTGCTAGAGTAGGGCGAAGCTCCTACAATGAGCAGTTCTTC
14	NA	TRBV11-2	NA	TRBJ1-1	CASSYTSVNNEAFF	TGTGCCAGTAGCTATACGTCAGTGAACAATGAAGCTTTCTTT
15	NA	TRBV10-3	NA	TRBJ2-7	CVISDSWPKATEQYF	TGTGTCATCAGTGATTCATGGCCCAAGGCCACCGAGCAGTACTTC
14	NA	TRBV29-1	many	TRBJ1-5	CSASQGYGNQPQHF	TGCAGCGCATCTCAGGGTTACGGCAATCAGCCCCAGCATTTT
13	TRBD1	TRBV30	few	TRBJ2-3	CAWSVLGTDTEYF	TGTGCCTGGAGTGTACTAGGGACAGATACGGAGTATTTT
12	TRBD1	TRBV11-2	NA	TRBJ1-1	CANNSDRAEAFF	TGTGCCAATAACTCGGACAGGGCTGAAGCTTTCTTT
16	NA	TRBV30	NA	TRBJ2-3	CAWTNDPGSGTDTQYF	TGTGCCTGGACCAACGATCCCGGGAGTGGCACAGATACGCAGTATTTT
14	NA	TRBV11-2	NA	TRBJ2-2	CASSLSVGTGGLFF	TGCGCCAGCAGCTTATCGGTCGGGACCGGGGGGCTGTTTTTT
15	NA	TRBV6-1	NA	TRBJ2-2	CVTQLGQPNTGELFF	TGTGTCACGCAGCTAGGACAGCCGAACACCGGAGAGCTGTTTTTT
14	TRBD2	TRBV20-1	few	TRBJ2-1	CSARDSGGDLEQFF	TGCAGTGCTAGAGATAGCGGGGGGGACCTTGAGCAGTTCTTC
13	TRBD1	TRBV7-9	few	TRBJ1-2	CASSSQGAPGYTF	TGTGCCAGCAGCTCGCAGGGGGCGCCTGGCTACACCTTC
11	NA	TRBV4-1	NA	TRBJ2-7	CVSSQGNEQYF	TGCGTCAGCAGCCAAGGGAACGAGCAGTACTTT
16	TRBD2	TRBV6-5	many	TRBJ2-2	CASSYAGGLYTGELFF	TGTGCCAGCAGTTACGCGGGGGGTCTTTACACCGGGGAGCTGTTTTTT
14	NA	TRBV6-5	NA	TRBJ1-6	CTNSYSRDGSPLHF	TGTACCAACAGTTACTCTAGGGATGGTTCACCCCTCCACTTT
15	NA	TRBV7-8	NA	TRBJ2-7	CASSYVTGPLYEQYF	TGTGCCAGCAGTTATGTAACGGGGCCACTCTACGAGCAGTATTTC
15	TRBD1	TRBV6-6	NA	TRBJ2-7	CANSPRGPSSYEQYF	TGTGCCAACAGTCCCAGGGGGCCAAGCTCCTACGAGCAGTACTTC
19	TRBD2	TRBV7-8	few	TRBJ2-3	CASSLVPSGPIDHTDTQYF	TGTGCCAGCAGCTTAGTTCCTAGCGGCCCAATAGACCACACAGATACGCAGTATTTT
14	NA	TRBV12-3/TRBV12-4	many	TRBJ1-1	CASSLAGLNTEAFF	TGTGCCAGCAGTTTAGCCGGTTTGAACACTGAAGCTTTCTTT
12	NA	TRBV24-1	NA	TRBJ1-5	CATSEPDQPHHF	TGTGCCACCAGTGAACCTGATCAGCCCCATCATTTT